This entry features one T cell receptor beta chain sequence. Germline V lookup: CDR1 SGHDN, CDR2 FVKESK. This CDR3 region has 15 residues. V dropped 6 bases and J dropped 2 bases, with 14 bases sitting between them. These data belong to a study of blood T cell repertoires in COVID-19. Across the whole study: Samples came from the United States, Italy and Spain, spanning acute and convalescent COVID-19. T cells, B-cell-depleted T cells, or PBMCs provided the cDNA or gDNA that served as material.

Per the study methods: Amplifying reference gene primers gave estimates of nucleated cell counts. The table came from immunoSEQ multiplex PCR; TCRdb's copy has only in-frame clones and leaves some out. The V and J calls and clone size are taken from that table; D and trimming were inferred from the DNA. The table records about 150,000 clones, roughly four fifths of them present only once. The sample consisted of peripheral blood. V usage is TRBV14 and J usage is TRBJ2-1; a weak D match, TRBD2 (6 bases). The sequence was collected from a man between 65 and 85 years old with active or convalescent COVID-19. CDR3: CASSPAGTTYNEQFF. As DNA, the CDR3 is TGTGCCAGCAGTCCGGCGGGGACCACCTACAATGAGCAGTTCTTC.